These 13 T cell receptor beta chains were sequenced from one sample in a study of blood T cell repertoires in COVID-19. Data came from immunoSEQ multiplex PCR; TCRdb stores just in-frame clones and leaves some out. This table holds approximately 150,000 clones, around 90% found once. The specimen was PBMCs or T cells enriched from blood (not recorded which). These receptors all stem from a woman aged 40 to 55 who had been exposed to COVID-19.

V and J are TRBV28 and TRBJ1-5, with D tentatively TRBD1 (5 bases). Trimming pared 6 bases from V and 5 bases from J, leaving 17 bases between. Germline V CDR1 and CDR2: MDHEN, SYDVKM. This CDR3 has 15 residues. DNA of the CDR3: TGTGCCAGCAGAACCGAGGGGAGGGGAGATCAGCCCCAGCATTTT. This encodes CASRTEGRGDQPQHF.

The chain combines TRBV6-2 or TRBV6-3 with TRBJ2-2; 8 bases match TRBD1. The germline CDR1 and CDR2 sequences are MNHEY and SVGEGT. The CDR3 runs to 17 residues. With V trimmed by 2 bases and J by 5 bases, 10 bases remained unmatched. The CDR3 DNA reads TGTGCCAGCAGTTACATGGACAGGGCCTTAGGGACCGGGGAGCTGTTTTTT. Amino acids: CASSYMDRALGTGELFF.

The chain carries TRBV27 and TRBJ1-5; a weak D match, TRBD1 (5 bases). The CDR3 is 12 residues long. Per the germline V gene, CDR1 is MNHEY and CDR2 is SMNVEV (reference sequence). The V gene lost 10 bases and the J gene lost 9 bases, with 16 bases spanning the gap. The CDR3 DNA sequence: TGTGCCACCTCCTCCGGCGGGGGGCCCCAGCATTTT. Encoded protein: CATSSGGGPQHF.

The gene calls are TRBV9 and TRBJ2-7; the D gene is possibly TRBD2 (5 bases). Germline V gene data show CDR1 as SGDLS and CDR2 as YYNGEE. V dropped 4 bases and J dropped 4 bases, with 18 bases sitting between them. The CDR3 runs to 15 residues. As DNA, the CDR3 is TGTGCCAGCAGCCCCTCCGAAGAACGACTATACGAGCAGTACTTC. Translated, it gives CASSPSEERLYEQYF.

The V and J genes are TRBV6-2 or TRBV6-3 and TRBJ2-1, with a possible D match to TRBD2 (5 bases). Germline lookup yields CDR1 MNHEY and CDR2 SVGEGT. V was trimmed by 9 bases and J by 7 bases, leaving 10 bases between them. The length of the CDR3 is 11 residues. The CDR3 region is CASSARNEQFF. The DNA for the CDR3 is TGTGCCAGTAGCGCCCGGAATGAGCAGTTCTTC.

The chain recombines TRBV28 with TRBJ2-5, with 8 bases identical to TRBD1. Per germline, CDR1 MDHEN and CDR2 SYDVKM. The CDR3 extends over 15 amino acids. The V gene end was trimmed by 5 bases and the J gene end by 3 bases; junction bases not matched to a gene: 8. The CDR3 bases are TGTGCCAGCAGTATCCCCGGGACAGGAAAAGAGACCCAGTACTTC. Its protein is CASSIPGTGKETQYF.

This clone was counted once. This sequence joins TRBV3-1 (or the pseudogene TRBV3-2) and TRBJ2-5; 8 bases agree with TRBD1. Per germline, CDR1 LGHDT and CDR2 YNNKEL (reference sequence). The CDR3 contains 15 residues. V lost 4 bases and J lost 1; bases outside the gene matches: 5. CDR3 protein: CASSRTGNLQETQYF. CDR3 sequence (DNA): TGTGCCAGCAGCCGGACAGGGAACCTCCAAGAGACCCAGTACTTC.

The gene calls are TRBV5-1 and TRBJ1-1; D may be TRBD1 (5 bases). V gave up 0 bases and J gave up 1 base, with 7 bases separating them. Germline CDR1 and CDR2: SGHRS and YFSETQ. The CDR3 consists of 14 residues. CDR3: CASSLAQGNTEAFF. The CDR3 DNA reads as TGCGCCAGCAGCTTGGCCCAGGGGAACACTGAAGCTTTCTTT.

The chain has TRBV7-2 and TRBJ2-7; D possibly corresponds to TRBD2 (5 bases). Germline assignment: CDR1 SGHTA and CDR2 FQGNSA. Trimming removed 5 bases from V and 5 bases from J, with 16 bases in between. CDR3 length: 14 amino acids. Here the CDR3 DNA reads TGTGCCAGCAGCCCGGACTTCACCGACCACGAGCAGTACTTC. Its translation is CASSPDFTDHEQYF.

The J gene is TRBJ1-1, the V gene TRBV15; D is uncertain. Trimming took off 4 bases at V and 1 base at J, with 16 bases between the two ends. The CDR3 is 16 residues long. Germline assignment: CDR1 LNHNV and CDR2 YYDKDF (reference sequence). The CDR3 is CATSTRQVPRNTEAFF. CDR3 bases: TGTGCCACCAGCACCCGACAAGTACCCCGGAACACTGAAGCTTTCTTT.

The J gene is TRBJ1-2, the V gene TRBV12-3 or TRBV12-4; 9 bases align to TRBD1. V dropped 5 bases and J dropped 7; count of bases not matched to a gene: 2. The CDR3 covers 12 residues. In nucleotides, the CDR3 is TGTGCCAGCAGTACGGACAGGGGTGGCTACACCTTC. Protein: CASSTDRGGYTF.

This chain connects TRBV19 to TRBJ2-1; 13 bases map to TRBD2. Germline trimming cut 4 bases from V and 5 bases from J; bases unmatched to any gene: 5. Germline CDR1 reads LNHDA; CDR2 reads SQIVND (reference sequence). CDR3 size: 16 residues. The CDR3 here is CASSTTTSGGNNEQFF. In DNA form, the CDR3 reads TGTGCCAGTAGTACCACGACTAGCGGGGGGAACAATGAGCAGTTCTTC.

The V and J genes are TRBV28 and TRBJ1-1, with TRBD1 as a possible D gene (6 bases). The CDR3 spans 14 residues. The V end was cut by 4 bases, the J end by 5 bases, with 14 bases between. The germline gives CDR1 MDHEN, CDR2 SYDVKM. CDR3 bases: TGTGCCAGCAGTTCGGGGGGGCAAGAAACTGAAGCTTTCTTT. Protein sequence: CASSSGGQETEAFF.